Shown below are 26 T cell receptor beta chains from a single sample sequenced in a study of cytomegalovirus exposure and HLA in healthy donors. PCR was performed using 60 Vbeta and 13 Jbeta primers. The assay was immunoSEQ multiplex PCR, and TCRdb's table has in-frame clones only and misses some. Of around 150,000 clones in the sample, about 88% were seen once. Input material: PBMCs. The receptors were sampled from a man younger than 30 in good health and CMV-seropositive.

The gene calls are TRBV6-4 and TRBJ2-1, with 8 bases that match TRBD2. The germline V gene has CDR1 MRHNA and CDR2 SNTAGT. The ends lost 5 bases at V and 8 bases at J; junction bases unmatched: 11. The CDR3 runs 15 residues. CDR3 coding DNA: TGTGCCAGCAGTCCCACGGCGGGGGGTCACGATGAGCAGTTCTTC. Encoded protein: CASSPTAGGHDEQFF.

The chain links TRBV6-1 to TRBJ2-7, with 12 nucleotides matching TRBD1. CDR3 size: 13 residues. Per germline, CDR1 MNHNS and CDR2 SASEGT. V lost 6 bases to trimming and J lost 11 bases; unmatched junction nucleotides: 8. The CDR3 region has the DNA TGTGCCAGCAGGATACCGGGACAGGGGGCTGAGTACTTC. It yields the protein CASRIPGQGAEYF.

The rearrangement uses TRBV7-2 and TRBJ2-3, with 12 bases matching TRBD2. The length of the CDR3 is 17 residues. Germline trimming cut 5 bases from V and 7 bases from J; bases unmatched to any gene: 13. In germline, CDR1 is SGHTA, CDR2 FQGNSA. The CDR3 sequence is CASSTSTSGGTLNTQYF. In DNA, the CDR3 is TGTGCCAGCAGCACTTCGACTAGCGGGGGAACCCTGAATACGCAGTATTTT. Full variable domain (outside the CDR3, taken from reference TRBV7-2 and TRBJ2-3): GAGVSQSPSNKVTEKGKDVELRCDPISGHTALYWYRQSLGQGLEFLIYFQGNSAPDKSGLPSDRFSAERTGGSVSTLTIQRTQQEDSAVYLCASSTSTSGGTLNTQYFGPGTRLTVL.

This chain uses TRBV4-3 with TRBJ2-7, with TRBD2 matching over 10 bases. The CDR3 length is 16 residues. Germline loops: CDR1 LGHNA, CDR2 YSLEER. V lost 0 bases, J lost 3 bases, and 5 bases stayed unmatched. Written as DNA, the CDR3 is TGCGCCAGCAGCCAAGAGGGTAGCGGGGGGTACTACGAGCAGTACTTC. Its protein is CASSQEGSGGYYEQYF.

CDR3 region: CASSPSGTSGNEQFF. DNA of the CDR3: TGTGCCAGCAGCCCAAGCGGGACTAGCGGGAATGAGCAGTTCTTC. The chain carries TRBV9 and TRBJ2-1; 12 bases line up with TRBD2. The CDR3 totals 15 residues. Germline V gives CDR1 SGDLS, CDR2 YYNGEE. With V trimmed by 4 bases and J by 7 bases, 6 bases remained unmatched.

The V call is TRBV5-4, the J call TRBJ1-2; the match to TRBD1 covers 8 bases. From germline, CDR1 is SGHNT and CDR2 YYREEE (reference sequence). This CDR3 is built from 16 residues. The V segment lost 4 bases and the J segment 7 bases; nucleotides outside the gene matches: 15. The CDR3 region is CASSLDTRTGYPGYTF. Here the CDR3 DNA reads TGTGCCAGCAGCCTGGACACCCGGACAGGGTACCCTGGCTACACCTTC.

This chain connects TRBV18 to TRBJ1-1; tentatively, D is TRBD1 (6 bases). Germline CDR1 KGHSH, CDR2 LQKENI. Trimming stripped 0 bases from V and 1 base from J, with 6 bases between. The CDR3 is 14 residues long. This chain's CDR3 is CASSPPQGNTEAFF. CDR3 nucleotides: TGTGCCAGCTCACCACCACAGGGGAACACTGAAGCTTTCTTT. The whole variable domain, filled in from reference TRBV18 and TRBJ1-1, reads NAGVMQNPRHLVRRRGQEARLRCSPMKGHSHVYWYRQLPEEGLKFMVYLQKENIIDESGMPKERFSAEFPKEGPSILRIQQVVRGDSAAYFCASSPPQGNTEAFFGQGTRLTVV.

This chain uses TRBV7-9 with TRBJ1-2; weak D call: TRBD1 (6 bases). Germline CDR1 is SEHNR and CDR2 is FQNEAQ (reference sequence). This CDR3 has 13 amino acids. V gave up 1 base and J gave up 4 bases, with 7 bases separating them. The CDR3 reads CASSLGQVYGYTF. In nucleotides, the CDR3 is TGTGCCAGCAGCTTAGGACAGGTCTATGGCTACACCTTC.

The chain combines TRBV30 with TRBJ2-3; the match to TRBD1 covers 7 bases. This CDR3 has 13 amino acids. Looked up from germline, CDR1 is GTSNPN and CDR2 is SVGIG (reference sequence). Unmatched junction bases numbered 6, after V lost 5 bases and J lost 4 bases. The CDR3 DNA sequence: TGTGCCTGGGACAGGGAGATAGCAGATACGCAGTATTTT. It encodes CAWDREIADTQYF.

This clone has just one count. This chain joins TRBV6-5 and TRBJ1-3; 12 bases are a match to TRBD1. Losses at the gene ends were 5 bases for V and 7 bases for J; bases not matched to a gene: 6. There are 15 residues in the CDR3. CDR1 is MNHEY and CDR2 is SVGAGI in the germline V gene. The CDR3 coding sequence is TGTGCCAGCAGTCCCCGGGACAGGGGGCGTAACACCATATATTTT. It yields the protein CASSPRDRGRNTIYF.

This chain connects TRBV6-5 to TRBJ2-3; 7 bases are a match to TRBD2. The CDR3 length is 15 residues. The germline CDR1 and CDR2 sequences are MNHEY and SVGAGI. After removal of 5 bases from V and 6 bases from J, the junction contained 11 bases not matched to a gene. CDR3 in DNA: TGTGCCAGCAGTCCACCGGGGAGGGCCCCCGATACGCAGTATTTT. Translation gives CASSPPGRAPDTQYF.

The chain uses TRBV21-1 and TRBJ2-1; the table's D call, TRBD1, has no DNA check behind it. TRBV21-1 is given as a pseudogene. CDR3 size: 16 residues. The CDR3 region is CASSKVSGQGTNEQFF. The CDR3 DNA follows: TGTGCCAGCAGCAAAGTTTCGGGACAGGGTACTAATGAGCAGTTCTTC.

This rearrangement joins TRBV4-1 to TRBJ1-5, with 10 bases identical to TRBD1. Germline V gives CDR1 MGHRA, CDR2 YSYEKL. This CDR3 has 16 residues. Trimming cost V 1 base and J 6 bases; bases outside gene matches: 6. CDR3 sequence: CASSQVGQGVGQPQHF. CDR3 DNA: TGCGCCAGCAGCCAAGTAGGACAGGGGGTGGGTCAGCCCCAGCATTTT.

This clone was detected only once. V is TRBV7-6 and J is TRBJ1-1; 8 positions match TRBD1. V dropped 5 bases and J dropped 0; count of bases not matched to a gene: 11. CDR1 is SGHVS and CDR2 is FNYEAQ in the germline V gene. This CDR3 has 17 residues. CDR3 protein: CASSHHRGDVMNTEAFF. In DNA, the CDR3 is TGTGCCAGCAGCCACCACAGGGGGGACGTCATGAACACTGAAGCTTTCTTT. Together with reference TRBV7-6 and TRBJ1-1, the CDR3 gives the full variable domain: GAGVSQSPRYKVTKRGQDVALRCDPISGHVSLYWYRQALGQGPEFLTYFNYEAQQDKSGLPNDRFSAERPEGSISTLTIQRTEQRDSAMYRCASSHHRGDVMNTEAFFGQGTRLTVV.

V gene TRBV18 combines with J gene TRBJ1-3; D is ambiguous. V lost 0 bases and J 3 bases, leaving 15 bases between the germline ends. The V gene's germline CDR1 is KGHSH and CDR2 LQKENI. This CDR3 comprises 17 residues. The CDR3, as DNA: TGTGCCAGCTCACCACCGACTAGGATGGGCGATGGAAACACCATATATTTT. Protein sequence: CASSPPTRMGDGNTIYF.

V gene TRBV6-5 combines with J gene TRBJ1-1; a weak D match, TRBD1 (5 bases). The ends were cut back, 8 bases at V and 0 bases at J, with 13 bases in the middle. The CDR3 contains 14 residues. From germline, CDR1 is MNHEY and CDR2 SVGAGI. This CDR3 reads CASGRGSMNTEAFF. In nucleotides, the CDR3 is TGTGCCAGCGGTCGGGGGTCTATGAACACTGAAGCTTTCTTT.

The V and J genes are TRBV7-8 and TRBJ2-2, with 7 bases lining up with TRBD2. The ends lost 5 bases at V and 7 bases at J; junction bases unmatched: 10. The CDR3 sequence is 15 residues long. Germline V CDR1 and CDR2: SGHVS, FQNEAQ. The CDR3 region has the DNA TGTGCCAGCAGCAGCACGGTGGGGACTAACGGGGAGCTGTTTTTT. Its translation is CASSSTVGTNGELFF.

This chain uses TRBV11-2 with TRBJ2-5, with 16 bases fitting TRBD2. The V gene's germline CDR1 is SGHAT and CDR2 FQNNGV. Unmatched junction bases numbered 9, after V lost 6 bases and J lost 5 bases. This CDR3 region has 17 residues. The CDR3 sequence: CASSLKGTSGGVETQYF. The CDR3 DNA is TGTGCCAGCAGTCTTAAGGGGACTAGCGGGGGGGTTGAGACCCAGTACTTC. The variable domain in full, completed from reference TRBV11-2 and TRBJ2-5, reads EAGVAQSPRYKIIEKRQSVAFWCNPISGHATLYWYQQILGQGPKLLIQFQNNGVVDDSQLPKDRFSAERLKGVDSTLKIQPAKLEDSAVYLCASSLKGTSGGVETQYFGPGTRLLVL.

This clone turned up a few times. The chain combines TRBV7-2 with TRBJ2-5; 7 bases fit TRBD1. The closer fit of TRBJ2-7 to the DNA end suggests the J call may be wrong. In germline, CDR1 is SGHTA, CDR2 FQGNSA. The CDR3 extends over 15 amino acids. The CDR3 sequence is CASSLVGGKDYEQYF. The CDR3 DNA sequence: TGTGCCAGCAGCTTAGTAGGGGGCAAAGACTACGAGCAGTACTTC.

The gene calls are TRBV2 and TRBJ2-1; 8 bases match TRBD2. The V gene end was trimmed by 4 bases and the J gene end by 6 bases; junction bases not matched to a gene: 2. The CDR3 is 13 amino acids. Germline V gene sequence: CDR1 SNHLY, CDR2 FYNNEI. The CDR3 DNA reads TGTGCCAGCAGTGCGGGAGGGGTCAATGAGCAGTTCTTC. Amino acid sequence: CASSAGGVNEQFF.

The chain couples TRBV9 to TRBJ2-2; D is possibly TRBD2 (6 bases). The CDR3 runs 14 residues. The V and J ends lost 0 bases and 4 bases respectively, with 7 bases between them. Germline V gene lookup returns CDR1 SGDLS and CDR2 YYNGEE. The CDR3 region has the DNA TGTGCCAGCAGCGTAGATAGCGGCACCGGGGAGCTGTTTTTT. Its translation is CASSVDSGTGELFF. The whole variable domain, filled in from reference TRBV9 and TRBJ2-2, reads DSGVTQTPKHLITATGQRVTLRCSPRSGDLSVYWYQQSLDQGLQFLIQYYNGEERAKGNILERFSAQQFPDLHSELNLSSLELGDSALYFCASSVDSGTGELFFGEGSRLTVL.

This chain joins TRBV6-1 and TRBJ1-1; perhaps TRBD1 as D (6 bases). The ends were cut back, 3 bases at V and 2 bases at J, with 10 bases in the middle. The CDR3 is made up of 14 amino acids. Per the germline V gene, CDR1 is MNHNS and CDR2 is SASEGT. The CDR3 loop reads CASSDWGRNTEAFF. CDR3 nucleotides: TGTGCCAGCAGTGACTGGGGGCGCAACACTGAAGCTTTCTTT.

J is TRBJ1-2 and V is TRBV18, with 8 bases matching TRBD1. J was trimmed by 4 bases and V by 5 bases; bases with no gene match: 9. Germline V CDR1 and CDR2: KGHSH, LQKENI. This CDR3 is built from 15 residues. CDR3 protein: CASSIPGQEIYGYTF. The CDR3 nucleotides are TGTGCCAGCTCAATACCGGGACAGGAAATCTATGGCTACACCTTC.

CDR3 nucleotide sequence: TGTGCCAGCAGCTTGGGTAGCGGGGGGGAATACATTCAGTACTTC. Protein: CASSLGSGGEYIQYF. This rearrangement joins TRBV7-9 to TRBJ2-4, with 11 bases that match TRBD2. CDR1 SEHNR and CDR2 FQNEAQ come from the germline V gene (reference sequence). V was clipped by 3 bases and J by 8 bases; unmatched bases: 6. This CDR3 comprises 15 residues.

This clone was detected only once. This chain connects TRBV5-1 to TRBJ2-1; 11 bases match TRBD2. The germline CDR1 and CDR2 sequences are SGHRS and YFSETQ. The junction had 11 bases not matched to a gene; V was cut back by 4 bases and J by 11 bases. CDR3 size: 15 residues. The CDR3: CASSPLSSGGNQQFF. The CDR3 DNA reads TGCGCCAGCAGCCCGCTATCTAGCGGGGGGAATCAGCAGTTCTTC.

The sample holds one count of this clone. The genes are TRBV7-8 and TRBJ2-1; 9 bases fit TRBD1. With 5 bases clipped from V and 5 bases from J, the junction kept 4 bases outside the gene matches. This CDR3 spans 14 amino acids. CDR1 is SGHVS, CDR2 FQNEAQ, per germline. Here the CDR3 reads CASSPGTGNNEQFF. The CDR3 DNA sequence: TGTGCCAGCAGCCCCGGGACAGGGAACAATGAGCAGTTCTTC.